Listed below are T cell receptor beta chains from one sample, sequenced in a study of cytomegalovirus exposure and HLA in healthy donors. Only in-frame clones appear in the TCRdb table, and some are missing; sequencing was by immunoSEQ multiplex PCR. The sample records 120,000 or so clones, about 15% being singletons. The specimen sequenced was PBMCs. The receptors derive from a female donor in good health and CMV-seropositive. Each CDR3 is given with its conserved first and last residue. The order of the fields is D gene, clone size, J gene, V gene, CDR3 length, CDR3 protein, CDR3 DNA. D genes are given only for firm matches. Only part of the rows carry a size: once, few, many, or a class if the clone is expanded.

TRBD1,few,TRBJ1-1,TRBV7-2,17,CASSLERQGARNTEAFF,TGTGCCAGCAGCTTAGAAAGACAGGGGGCACGGAACACTGAAGCTTTCTTT
TRBD1,-,TRBJ2-7,TRBV28,17,CASSSTDRAFFAYEQYF,TGTGCCAGCAGTTCTACCGACAGGGCTTTCTTTGCTTACGAGCAGTACTTC
TRBD1,few,TRBJ1-5,TRBV5-1,15,CASSATGAINQPQHF,TGCGCCAGCAGTGCGACAGGGGCCATAAATCAGCCCCAGCATTTT
-,few,TRBJ1-5,TRBV28,14,CASSMGGAIQPQHF,TGTGCCAGCAGTATGGGGGGGGCCATTCAGCCCCAGCATTTT
TRBD1,few,TRBJ1-1,TRBV5-4,14,CASTLETGATEAFF,TGTGCCAGCACCTTAGAGACAGGGGCCACTGAAGCTTTCTTT
-,few,TRBJ1-1,TRBV2,12,CCSGELNTEAFF,TGTTGCTCAGGCGAATTGAACACTGAAGCTTTCTTT
TRBD2,-,TRBJ2-1,TRBV9,15,CASSVGGGQDNEQFF,TGTGCCAGCAGCGTCGGCGGGGGTCAGGACAATGAGCAGTTCTTC
-,few,TRBJ1-2,TRBV28,11,CASRLNYGYTF,TGTGCCAGCAGACTTAACTATGGCTACACCTTC
-,few,TRBJ1-2,TRBV27,13,CASRDSSNYGYTF,TGTGCCAGCAGGGACAGTTCCAACTATGGCTACACCTTC
-,-,TRBJ2-7,TRBV4-2,13,CASSRRQGDEQYF,TGTGCCAGCAGCCGTCGTCAGGGTGACGAGCAGTACTTC
TRBD2,-,TRBJ2-3,TRBV4-2,16,CASSRTTGTSSYTQYF,TGTGCCAGCAGCCGGACTACCGGGACTAGCTCGTATACGCAGTATTTT
-,few,TRBJ2-7,TRBV5-1,14,CASSTIPGEYEQYF,TGCGCCAGCAGCACCATCCCGGGAGAATACGAGCAGTACTTC
-,few,TRBJ2-1,TRBV7-3,16,CASSDPSSAIRNEQFF,TGTGCCAGCAGCGACCCATCTAGCGCGATCCGCAATGAGCAGTTCTTC
TRBD2,few,TRBJ2-7,TRBV14,15,CASSQGLADSYEQYF,TGTGCCAGCAGCCAGGGACTAGCGGACTCCTACGAGCAGTACTTC